The clone carrying this T cell receptor beta chain was counted once. Its specificity is not known. V dropped 7 bases and J dropped 0; count of bases not matched to a gene: 7. This CDR3 comprises 15 residues. CDR1 is LNHDA and CDR2 is SQIVND in the germline V gene (reference sequence). The record originates from a study of cytomegalovirus exposure and HLA in healthy donors. Study-level points and caveats: TCR beta V- and J-gene trimming, according to a later analysis, was linked to a missense DCLRE1C variant. Sequences of the TCR beta chain were said to predict the HLA-A and HLA-B alleles of most subjects accurately.

Primers included in the PCR were 60 Vbeta and 13 Jbeta primers. Sequencing used immunoSEQ multiplex PCR; TCRdb keeps in-frame clones, though not all of them. In the table there are around 300,000 clones, 84% of which are singletons. The sequence was collected from a woman in her thirties or forties in good health and CMV-seropositive. The chain is built from TRBV19 and TRBJ2-7, with TRBD1 identical over 9 bases. Sequencing input: PBMCs. The CDR3 DNA reads TGTGCCAGTAAAGCGTGGGGACAGGGCTCCTACGAGCAGTACTTC. It encodes CASKAWGQGSYEQYF.